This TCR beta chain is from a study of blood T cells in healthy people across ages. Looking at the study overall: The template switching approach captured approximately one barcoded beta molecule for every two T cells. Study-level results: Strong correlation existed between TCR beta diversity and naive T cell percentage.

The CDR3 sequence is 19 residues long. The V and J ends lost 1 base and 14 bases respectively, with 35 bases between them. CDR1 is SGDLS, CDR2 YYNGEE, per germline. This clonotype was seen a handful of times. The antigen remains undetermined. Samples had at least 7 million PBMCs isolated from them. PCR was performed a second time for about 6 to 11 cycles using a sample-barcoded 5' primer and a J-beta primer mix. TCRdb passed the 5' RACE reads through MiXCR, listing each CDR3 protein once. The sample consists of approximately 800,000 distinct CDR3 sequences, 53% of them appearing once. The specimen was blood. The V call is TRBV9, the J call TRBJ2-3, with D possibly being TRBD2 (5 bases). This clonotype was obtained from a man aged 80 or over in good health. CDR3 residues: CASSVSSGEGNSPHRYAYF. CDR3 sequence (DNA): TGTGCCAGCAGCGTAAGTTCAGGCGAGGGAAATAGTCCTCACAGATACGCGTATTTT.